This T cell receptor (beta chain) emerged from a study of technical replicates of blood from a few donors. Sequencing was performed with immunoSEQ multiplex PCR; in TCRdb, only in-frame clones are kept and a portion is missing. Found here are fewer than 95,000 clones, 90% to 95% of them singletons; the top ten hold 0.26%. In its sample, this clone was seen once. This CDR3 has 14 amino acids. V lost 6 bases to trimming and J lost 2 bases, with 12 bases between them. CDR1 SGDLS and CDR2 YYNGEE come from the germline V gene. Sequencing was performed on T cells isolated from PBMCs. V gene TRBV9 combines with J gene TRBJ1-3, with TRBD1 as a possible D gene (5 bases). The TCR originated in a human donor in good health. The CDR3 loop reads CASKPTETGNTIYF. DNA of the CDR3: TGTGCCAGCAAACCGACAGAGACTGGAAACACCATATATTTT.